This TCR beta chain was recorded in a study of shared clonotypes between healthy human individuals (dated by TCRdb to about 2020). Notes on the research overall: A couple of women and three men aged 18 to 49 years were included in the cohort. Per donor, three plates each were used for CD4 naive and CD4 memory, two for CD8 naive, and one for CD8 memory. To estimate repertoire size and how much clonotype sharing occurs between individuals, the study deeply sequenced the blood TCR repertoires of about 5 healthy adults. To increase sequencing depth and limit assay-specific biases, different laboratories used diverse techniques to prepare libraries and sequence TCR repertoires. Each donor's leukapheresis produced roughly between roughly 0.94 and 9.5 billion PBMCs. The investigation overall reported the following: Because the study included a small number of donors, the genetic and exposure-history diversity represented was limited. Rarefaction of sorted-subset datasets indicated incomplete sequencing despite the large sequencing depth. Larger estimated clonotype richness was generally found for naive subsets than for memory subsets. Pairwise subsampling led to the expectation that sequencing depth would affect the degree of clonotype sharing among donors. Compared with non-shared clonotypes, the clonotypes found in all four sorted-subset donors had higher generation probabilities. Sampling was restricted to blood, and TCR repertoires in tissue are likely to differ from TCR repertoires in blood. Across a few donors, around 5% of naive CD4, roughly 3.5% of naive CD8, around 2.5% of memory CD4, and approximately 0.4% of memory CD8 clonotypes were shared.

Using the deep immunoSEQ assay, TCR CDR3 regions were amplified from genomic DNA by multiplex PCR. Genomic DNA extracted from each cell subset was distributed evenly over all wells of several immunoSEQ 96-well plates, and each plate served as one replicate. For sorted subsets, about 200 ng genomic DNA, equal to 30,000 to 35,000 T cell genomes, was loaded into each replicate PCR. Purified libraries were measured with a Qubit 3.0 fluorometer, size-checked on a Bioanalyzer 2100, and measured again with the KAPA Library Quantification kit. Every immunoSEQ 96-well plate was sequenced on a dedicated single-read 150-cycle Illumina NextSeq 550 flow cell. As for how the authors treated the data: Because the immunoSEQ output included only junctional sequences and no quality scores, the filtering could not be the same as the filtering used for full-length reads. Sequences were annotated with PyIR, a Python wrapper for IgBLAST v1.9, using IMGT germline references to assign V/J genes and CDR3. Reads with weak V/J assignments (E-value above 1e-6), missing CDR3, stop codons, out-of-frame junctions, or ambiguous translated residues were removed. A V3J clonotype was defined by an identical inferred V gene, J gene, and CDR3 amino acid sequence. To compute the percentage overlap between repertoires, the number of shared unique clonotypes was divided by the size of the smaller repertoire. RTK rarefaction, the Chao1 estimator, and Recon v2.1 estimates of unobserved clonotypes were used to assess repertoire richness. OLGA was used to compute generation probabilities for all TCRbeta clonotypes that the gDNA method yielded from several donors. TCRdb stores this immuneACCESS table with in-frame sequences only. Part of the clones is absent; in the studies checked, under half of the shortfall reflects unresolved V genes, and no reason is known for the rest. V and J calls and clone size are given by that table; D and trimming were obtained from the DNA. This sample lists around 1.5 million clones; around 98% were detected once. The top ten clonotypes cover 0.45% of the sample.

The donors were healthy, HIV-negative adults who had no recently reported acute infections or vaccinations. All donors were Caucasian adults living in Nashville, Tennessee, USA. CD4+ T cells were enriched by magnetic negative selection, after which naive cells were positively selected on CD45RA and the negative fraction was taken as the memory subset. Blood was obtained by leukapheresis, after which PBMCs were separated by Ficoll-Histopaque density gradient centrifugation and cryopreserved in liquid nitrogen vapor phase. Analytical flow cytometry was used to check the purity and quantity of each magnetically sorted T cell population. Genomic DNA was isolated from every sorted fraction and measured by UV absorbance on a Nanodrop 2000c. About this clone: Its antigen is currently not known. No qualities accompany the bases; no much larger clone lies one base away.

V and J are truncated by 5 bases and 0 bases respectively, leaving an intervening sequence of 14 bases. From the cysteine through the phenylalanine, the CDR3 covers 16 amino acids. The entry retains the CDR3 DNA only, 48 bases that are in frame from base 1. CDR1 and CDR2 are drawn from the germline V gene (reference sequence): MNHNY, SVGAGI. The sequence links TRBV6-6 to TRBJ2-1; the D region possibly corresponds to TRBD1 (5 bases align). The source material was naive CD4+ T cells sorted from blood. The cell subset or site label corresponds to: CD45RA+ positively selected. This TCR derives from a man aged 30 to 45 in good health. CDR3 region: CASSTLGRDSYNEQFF. The base sequence is TGTGCCAGCAGTACTTTGGGCAGGGACTCCTACAATGAGCAGTTCTTC.